This T cell receptor beta chain emerged from a study of blood T cell repertoires in COVID-19. The table came from immunoSEQ multiplex PCR; TCRdb's copy has only in-frame clones and leaves some out. The sample holds 150,000 to 200,000 clones, roughly 80% seen once. The germline CDR1 and CDR2 sequences are MNHEY and SMNVEV (reference sequence). The CDR3 consists of 14 residues. Trimming removed 8 bases from V and 4 bases from J; junction bases left unmatched: 7. Cohort 3 donors counted as recovered after two negative PCRs, clearance, or resolved symptoms. V is TRBV27 and J is TRBJ2-1, with TRBD2 matching over 8 bases. This TCR came from a man aged 45-65 years who had recovered from COVID-19. Sequenced material: PBMCs or T cells enriched from blood (not recorded which). CDR3 DNA sequence: TGTGCCAGCGGCCCTAGCGGGTCTTACAATGAGCAGTTCTTC. It is translated as CASGPSGSYNEQFF.